This TCR beta chain was documented in a study of blood T cell repertoires in COVID-19. Whole-study context: From T cells, B-cell-depleted T cells, or PBMCs came the material, which was cDNA or gDNA.

Methods used by the authors: Nucleated cell counts were estimated from reference gene primer amplification. The table came from immunoSEQ multiplex PCR; TCRdb's copy has only in-frame clones and leaves some out. V, J and clone size derive from that table, while D and trimming were established from the DNA sequence. This repertoire shows more than 200,000 clones, around nine tenths found once; its top ten account for nearly 2%. Between the trimmed V and J ends, which lost 4 bases and 9 bases, there was a span of 16 bases. The CDR3 extends over 13 amino acids. Germline V gene data show CDR1 as SGHRS and CDR2 as YFSETQ.

The receptor was derived from a man aged 25 to 40 with active or convalescent COVID-19. Sequenced material: peripheral blood. This chain links TRBV5-1 with TRBJ1-2; unclear D gene. The CDR3 DNA sequence: TGCGCCAGCAGCCACATAGAGGGTCTGAGCTACACCTTC. Encoded protein: CASSHIEGLSYTF. Full variable domain (rest looked up from reference TRBV5-1 and TRBJ1-2): KAGVTQTPRYLIKTRGQQVTLSCSPISGHRSVSWYQQTPGQGLQFLFEYFSETQRNKGNFPGRFSGRQFSNSRSEMNVSTLELGDSALYLCASSHIEGLSYTFGSGTRLTVV.